This T cell receptor beta chain was observed in a study of blood T cell repertoires in COVID-19. Overall study: Collection of acute and convalescent COVID-19 samples took place in the United States, Italy and Spain. PBMCs, B-cell-depleted T cells, or T cells provided the cDNA or gDNA that made up the material.

Germline values: CDR1 SGHTA, CDR2 FQGNSA. The CDR3 loop spans 15 amino acids. J gave up 4 bases and V 5 bases, and 8 bases lay outside the gene matches. In the source study's methods: Scientists estimated how many nucleated cells there were by amplifying reference gene primers. TCRdb's table, derived via immunoSEQ multiplex PCR, lists solely in-frame clones and lacks some. V and J calls and clone size follow that table, whereas D and trimming were derived from the DNA. The data contain around 75,000 clones, 90% of them seen just once; the ten biggest clones take up 5% to 6%. This TCR was sampled from a man between 50 and 59 years old with acute or convalescent COVID-19. The chain carries TRBV7-2 and TRBJ1-2, with 9 bases fitting TRBD1. The material sequenced was peripheral blood. CDR3 residues: CASSPDRGLGYGYTF. DNA of the CDR3: TGTGCCAGCAGCCCGGACAGGGGCCTAGGCTATGGCTACACCTTC.